A single sample is the source of the 27 T cell receptor beta chains below, sequenced in a study of blood T cell repertoires in COVID-19. The table came from immunoSEQ multiplex PCR; TCRdb's copy has only in-frame clones and leaves some out. The sample comprises about 150,000 clones, roughly 91% of which are singletons, and 2.5% to 3% rests with the top ten. Sequencing was carried out using peripheral blood. These receptors all come from a man aged 55 to 70 with active or convalescent COVID-19.

The genes are TRBV6-1 and TRBJ1-5, with TRBD1 matching 10 bases. With V trimmed by 1 base and J by 7 bases, 4 bases remained unmatched. CDR1 and CDR2 from the germline V gene are MNHNS and SASEGT. The CDR3 is 15 amino acids. The CDR3 spells CASSEGGQGRQPQHF. Here the CDR3 DNA reads TGTGCCAGCAGTGAAGGGGGACAGGGGCGACAGCCCCAGCATTTT.

The chain combines TRBV5-1 with TRBJ2-1; TRBD2 matches 7 bases. V shed 2 bases and J 4 bases; nucleotides not matched to a gene: 6. The CDR3 is 15 residues long. Germline V gene lookup returns CDR1 SGHRS and CDR2 YFSETQ. CDR3 sequence reads: CASSFGKGGYNEQFF. The CDR3 bases are TGCGCCAGCAGCTTTGGGAAGGGAGGGTACAATGAGCAGTTCTTC.

The chain's CDR3 is CASSIDHAGGYIQYF. CDR3 bases: TGTGCCAGTAGTATAGATCATGCAGGGGGGTACATTCAGTACTTC. The chain links TRBV19 to TRBJ2-4, with D maybe TRBD1 (7 bases). The CDR3 is 15 residues long. CDR1 is LNHDA and CDR2 is SQIVND in the germline V gene (reference sequence). Between the trimmed V and J ends, which lost 0 bases and 8 bases, there was a span of 14 bases.

CDR3 sequence reads: CASSQDIGLAANEQFF. CDR3 DNA: TGCGCCAGCAGCCAAGATATAGGACTAGCGGCAAATGAGCAGTTCTTC. This chain links TRBV4-3 with TRBJ2-1; 10 nucleotides match TRBD2. This CDR3 is built from 16 residues. The trim removed 0 bases at V and 7 bases at J, leaving 6 bases unmatched. Germline V gives CDR1 LGHNA, CDR2 YSLEER.

The V call is TRBV11-2, the J call TRBJ1-6; D uncertain. CDR1 and CDR2 (germline): SGHAT, FQNNGV. V gave up 1 base and J gave up 11 bases, with 12 bases separating them. The CDR3 length is 14 residues. CDR3 in amino acids: CASSLGPSVTPLHF. CDR3 DNA: TGTGCCAGCAGCTTAGGGCCCTCTGTGACACCCCTCCACTTT.

This chain connects TRBV30 to TRBJ1-6; tentative D call: TRBD1 (6 bases). CDR1 and CDR2 from the germline V gene are GTSNPN and SVGIG (reference sequence). The CDR3 sequence is 13 residues long. V lost 5 bases and J lost 7, with 12 bases in between. The CDR3, as DNA: TGTGCCTGGGTTCGCACAGGGAATTCACCCCTCCACTTT. Residues: CAWVRTGNSPLHF. Supplemented by reference TRBV30 and TRBJ1-6, the full variable domain reads SQTIHQWPATLVQPVGSPLSLECTVEGTSNPNLYWYRQAAGRGLQLLFYSVGIGQISSEVPQNLSASRPQDRQFILSSKKLLLSDSGFYLCAWVRTGNSPLHFGNGTRLTVT.

The chain carries TRBV9 and TRBJ2-1; tentative D call: TRBD2 (6 bases). Germline CDR1 and CDR2: SGDLS and YYNGEE. V was trimmed by 4 bases and J by 0 bases, leaving 11 bases between them. The CDR3 totals 15 residues. The DNA for the CDR3 is TGTGCCAGCAGCCGGGGACTCGACTCCTACAATGAGCAGTTCTTC. This encodes CASSRGLDSYNEQFF.

The V gene is TRBV7-9, the J gene TRBJ2-3, with 9 bases fitting TRBD2. Per germline, CDR1 SEHNR and CDR2 FQNEAQ (reference sequence). Trimming cost V 4 bases and J 3 bases; bases outside gene matches: 5. The CDR3 is 15 residues long. Written as DNA, the CDR3 is TGTGCCAGCAGCTCTCGGCGGGGGGGAACAGATACGCAGTATTTT. Translation gives CASSSRRGGTDTQYF.

DNA for the CDR3: TGTGCCAGTAGCCTGGGACAGGGGATTAACAATGAGCAGTTCTTC. It is translated as CASSLGQGINNEQFF. The chain joins TRBV19 to TRBJ2-1, with 10 bases lining up with TRBD1. The CDR3 covers 15 residues. The V segment lost 6 bases and the J segment 5 bases; nucleotides outside the gene matches: 7. Germline CDR1 and CDR2: LNHDA and SQIVND (reference sequence).

The chain has TRBV2 and TRBJ2-4, with TRBD2 matching 14 bases. The length of the CDR3 is 20 residues. Per germline, CDR1 SNHLY and CDR2 FYNNEI. Germline trimming cut 3 bases from V and 0 bases from J; bases unmatched to any gene: 10. The CDR3 loop reads CASSETSGGAEELAKNIQYF. DNA for the CDR3: TGTGCCAGCAGTGAGACTAGCGGGGGGGCTGAGGAACTAGCCAAAAACATTCAGTACTTC.

This clone was seen only a few times. The chain uses TRBV19 and TRBJ2-7; weak D call: TRBD2 (6 bases). The CDR3 totals 13 residues. CDR1 is LNHDA and CDR2 is SQIVND in the germline V gene (reference sequence). Trimming stripped 7 bases from V and 2 bases from J, with 12 bases between. Written as DNA, the CDR3 is TGTGCCAGTAAGCGGGCAGGGCCCTACGAGCAGTACTTC. Protein product: CASKRAGPYEQYF. The full variable domain, with the rest looked up from reference TRBV19 and TRBJ2-7, is DGGITQSPKYLFRKEGQNVTLSCEQNLNHDAMYWYRQDPGQGLRLIYYSQIVNDFQKGDIAEGYSVSREKKESFPLTVTSAQKNPTAFYLCASKRAGPYEQYFGPGTRLTVT.

The chain employs TRBV5-6 and TRBJ2-5; 8 bases match TRBD2. The ends lost 1 base at V and 2 bases at J; junction bases unmatched: 4. CDR3 length: 15 residues. Germline lookup yields CDR1 SGHDT and CDR2 YYEEEE. The CDR3 is CASSLTGGTQETQYF. In DNA form, the CDR3 reads TGTGCCAGCAGCTTGACGGGGGGGACACAAGAGACCCAGTACTTC.

The chain joins TRBV13 to TRBJ1-1; D not certain. The CDR3 consists of 16 residues. V lost 5 bases and J 2 bases, leaving 18 bases between the germline ends. CDR1 is PRHDT, CDR2 FYEKMQ, per germline (reference sequence). CDR3 coding DNA: TGTGCCAGCAGCCCCGGGCCCCGGGGAGGAAACACTGAAGCTTTCTTT. Residues: CASSPGPRGGNTEAFF.

The chain combines TRBV29-1 with TRBJ1-5; 7 positions agree with TRBD1. The CDR3 sequence is 12 residues long. The ends lost 8 bases at V and 4 bases at J; junction bases unmatched: 5. CDR1 and CDR2 from the germline V gene are SQVTM and ANQGSEA. For the CDR3, the DNA is TGCAGCATCGGGACAGATAATCAGCCCCAGCATTTT. Residues: CSIGTDNQPQHF.

The J gene is TRBJ2-5, the V gene TRBV4-3; tentatively, D is TRBD1 (6 bases). The CDR3 has 14 amino acids. Germline CDR1 and CDR2: LGHNA and YSLEER. Trimming left V 1 base short and J 5 bases short, with 11 bases between. CDR3 sequence (DNA): TGCGCCAGCAGCCAAGTGACCCAGGGGGAGACCCAGTACTTC. It specifies CASSQVTQGETQYF.

CDR3 sequence: CASSPSTGPGNTIYF. CDR3 coding DNA: TGTGCCAGCAGCCCTTCGACAGGGCCTGGAAACACCATATATTTT. The V call is TRBV7-6, the J call TRBJ1-3, with 7 positions matching TRBD1. V was pared by 5 bases and J by 2 bases, with 6 bases of the junction left unmatched. The CDR3 loop spans 15 amino acids. Germline V lookup: CDR1 SGHVS, CDR2 FNYEAQ.

V is TRBV29-1 and J is TRBJ2-2; 9 positions agree with TRBD1. The CDR3 has 12 residues. The germline V gene has CDR1 SQVTM and CDR2 ANQGSEA. J lost 5 bases, V lost 7 bases, and 2 bases had no gene match. CDR3: CSADRGTGELFF. The CDR3 nucleotides read TGCAGCGCGGACAGGGGTACCGGGGAGCTGTTTTTT.

The chain uses TRBV19 and TRBJ1-1; the D is unclear. V dropped 6 bases and J dropped 2 bases, with 13 bases sitting between them. Looked up from germline, CDR1 is LNHDA and CDR2 is SQIVND (reference sequence). The length of the CDR3 is 14 residues. CDR3 sequence reads: CASRSGEGNTEAFF. Here the CDR3 DNA reads TGTGCCAGTAGGTCCGGGGAGGGAAACACTGAAGCTTTCTTT. The whole variable domain, remainder taken from reference TRBV19 and TRBJ1-1, is DGGITQSPKYLFRKEGQNVTLSCEQNLNHDAMYWYRQDPGQGLRLIYYSQIVNDFQKGDIAEGYSVSREKKESFPLTVTSAQKNPTAFYLCASRSGEGNTEAFFGQGTRLTVV.

This clone was counted only a few times. The CDR3 region has the DNA TGCAGCGCCCAGGGGGTATATACCGGGGAGCTGTTTTTT. It is translated as CSAQGVYTGELFF. This chain connects TRBV29-1 to TRBJ2-2; TRBD1 matches 7 bases. Germline V lookup: CDR1 SQVTM, CDR2 ANQGSEA. After removal of 7 bases from V and 5 bases from J, the junction contained 7 bases not matched to a gene. The CDR3 contains 13 residues.

The chain couples TRBV4-2 to TRBJ2-3; the D gene is possibly TRBD2 (6 bases). Trimming pared 0 bases from V and 2 bases from J, leaving 9 bases between. This CDR3 has 15 amino acids. Per germline, CDR1 LGHNA and CDR2 YNFKEQ. CDR3 in amino acids: CASSQEAGITDTQYF. The CDR3 bases are TGTGCCAGCAGCCAAGAGGCGGGGATCACAGATACGCAGTATTTT.

The chain links TRBV6-5 to TRBJ2-7, with a tentative D call TRBD1 (6 bases). Germline V gene lookup returns CDR1 MNHEY and CDR2 SVGAGI. The CDR3 totals 14 residues. The V gene lost 5 bases and the J gene lost 1 base, with 12 bases spanning the gap. The DNA for the CDR3 is TGTGCCAGCAGTACTCCAGGACAGTCCTACGAGCAGTACTTC. It translates to CASSTPGQSYEQYF.

The J gene is TRBJ1-4, the V gene TRBV27; maybe TRBD1 (5 bases). Trimming stripped 5 bases from V and 3 bases from J, with 25 bases between. CDR1 MNHEY and CDR2 SMNVEV come from the germline V gene (reference sequence). The CDR3 runs 19 residues. The CDR3 DNA reads TGTGCCAGCAGTCCGACGGGGGATTGGAGTTATTTTGCTAATGAAAAACTGTTTTTT. Translating gives CASSPTGDWSYFANEKLFF.

V is TRBV11-2 and J is TRBJ2-3; 16 bases fit TRBD2. The length of the CDR3 is 18 residues. V lost 1 base to trimming and J lost 6 bases; unmatched junction nucleotides: 7. The germline gives CDR1 SGHAT, CDR2 FQNNGV. DNA of the CDR3: TGTGCCAGCAGCTTAGTGGGACTAGCGGGGGGGGTAAAGGATACGCAGTATTTT. Encoded protein: CASSLVGLAGGVKDTQYF. The entire variable domain, with the rest obtained from reference TRBV11-2 and TRBJ2-3, is as follows: EAGVAQSPRYKIIEKRQSVAFWCNPISGHATLYWYQQILGQGPKLLIQFQNNGVVDDSQLPKDRFSAERLKGVDSTLKIQPAKLEDSAVYLCASSLVGLAGGVKDTQYFGPGTRLTVL.

This sequence joins TRBV7-2 and TRBJ1-1, with D unclear. The germline V gene encodes CDR1 SGHTA and CDR2 FQGNSA. The CDR3 contains 14 residues. The V end was cut by 5 bases, the J end by 4 bases, with 14 bases between. CDR3 protein: CASSRDWEFTEAFF. The CDR3 DNA follows: TGTGCCAGCAGCAGGGATTGGGAGTTCACTGAAGCTTTCTTT.

The V gene is TRBV6-2 or TRBV6-3, the J gene TRBJ2-1, with 12 bases identical to TRBD1. Germline V gene data show CDR1 as MNHEY and CDR2 as SVGEGT. The CDR3 loop spans 15 amino acids. Trimming at V came to 5 bases and at J to 7 bases, leaving 6 bases not matched to a gene. The CDR3 nucleotides are TGTGCCAGCAGTCCCGCGGGACAGGGGGCTAATGAGCAGTTCTTC. This gives the protein CASSPAGQGANEQFF.

Here the CDR3 reads CASSGWDRVGETQYF. The CDR3 nucleotides are TGTGCCAGCAGTGGTTGGGACAGGGTGGGGGAGACCCAGTACTTC. The chain joins TRBV7-8 to TRBJ2-5; the match to TRBD1 covers 9 bases. J gave up 5 bases and V 6 bases, and 10 bases lay outside the gene matches. CDR3 size: 15 residues. The germline CDR1 and CDR2 sequences are SGHVS and FQNEAQ. Full variable domain (outside the CDR3, taken from reference TRBV7-8 and TRBJ2-5): GAGVSQSPRYKVAKRGQDVALRCDPISGHVSLFWYQQALGQGPEFLTYFQNEAQLDKSGLPSDRFFAERPEGSVSTLKIQRTQQEDSAVYLCASSGWDRVGETQYFGPGTRLLVL.

CDR3 nucleotides: TGTGCCAGCAGCTTCACCCGCGGGGGCAGTGGGGCCAACGTCCTGACTTTC. Its protein is CASSFTRGGSGANVLTF. The J gene is TRBJ2-6, the V gene TRBV5-5; D may be TRBD2 (7 bases). Germline-derived CDR1 and CDR2 are SGHKS and YYEKEE (reference sequence). Trimming removed 2 bases at V and 3 bases at J, with 15 bases between. The CDR3 is made up of 17 amino acids.